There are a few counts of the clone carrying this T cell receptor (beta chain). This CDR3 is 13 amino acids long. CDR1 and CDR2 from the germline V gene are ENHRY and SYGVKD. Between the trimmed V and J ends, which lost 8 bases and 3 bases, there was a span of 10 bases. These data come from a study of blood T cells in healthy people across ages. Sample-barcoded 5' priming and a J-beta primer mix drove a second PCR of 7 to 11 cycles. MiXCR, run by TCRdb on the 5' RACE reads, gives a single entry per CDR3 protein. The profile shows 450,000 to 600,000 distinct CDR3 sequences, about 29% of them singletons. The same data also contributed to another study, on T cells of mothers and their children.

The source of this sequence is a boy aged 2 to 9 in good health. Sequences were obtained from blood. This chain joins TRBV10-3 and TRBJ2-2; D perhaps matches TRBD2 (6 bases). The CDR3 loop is CAISTGDTGELFF. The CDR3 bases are TGTGCCATCTCTACGGGAGACACCGGGGAGCTGTTTTTT.